Presented here are 29 T cell receptor beta chains from one specimen sequenced in a study of blood T cell repertoires in COVID-19. This table comes from immunoSEQ multiplex PCR, and its TCRdb copy is limited to in-frame clones, with some not included. The data hold more than 200,000 clones, with about 86% observed a single time. The sequenced sample was peripheral blood. The receptor source for this set is a man younger than 40 with active or convalescent COVID-19.

The V gene is TRBV5-1, the J gene TRBJ1-4, with 9 bases that match TRBD1. The CDR3 contains 15 residues. Germline CDR1 is SGHRS and CDR2 is YFSETQ. The junction had 6 bases not matched to a gene; V was cut back by 1 base and J by 8 bases. The DNA for the CDR3 is TGCGCCAGCAGCTTGTCCGACAGGGGGATAGAAAAACTGTTTTTT. Translating gives CASSLSDRGIEKLFF.

This chain connects TRBV6-5 to TRBJ1-1, with D possibly TRBD1 on 6 matching bases. Germline-derived CDR1 and CDR2 are MNHEY and SVGAGI. The ends were cut back, 0 bases at V and 4 bases at J, with 12 bases in the middle. The CDR3 sequence is 15 residues long. The CDR3 bases are TGTGCCAGCAGTTACTCTGGGGGAGGGGGCACTGAAGCTTTCTTT. Its translation: CASSYSGGGGTEAFF.

The chain combines TRBV2 with TRBJ1-1, with D perhaps TRBD1 (6 bases). The CDR3 consists of 13 residues. With 3 bases removed from V and 6 bases from J, the gap between germline ends came to 11 bases. Germline-derived CDR1 and CDR2 are SNHLY and FYNNEI. The chain's CDR3 is CASSEGAGAEAFF. The CDR3 DNA follows: TGTGCCAGCAGTGAGGGGGCGGGGGCTGAAGCTTTCTTT. Looking up the rest from reference TRBV2 and TRBJ1-1 gives the full variable domain: EPEVTQTPSHQVTQMGQEVILRCVPISNHLYFYWYRQILGQKVEFLVSFYNNEISEKSEIFDDQFSVERPDGSNFTLKIRSTKLEDSAMYFCASSEGAGAEAFFGQGTRLTVV.

This clone was recorded a few times. As DNA, the CDR3 is TGTGCCAGCAGCCCCACTATCGGGGAGCTGTTTTTT. The encoded protein is CASSPTIGELFF. This sequence joins TRBV5-4 and TRBJ2-2, with D hard to call. Germline lookup yields CDR1 SGHNT and CDR2 YYREEE (reference sequence). V gave up 4 bases and J gave up 7 bases, with 8 bases separating them. There are 12 residues in the CDR3. The full variable domain, rest sourced from reference TRBV5-4 and TRBJ2-2, is ETGVTQSPTHLIKTRGQQVTLRCSSQSGHNTVSWYQQALGQGPQFIFQYYREEENGRGNFPPRFSGLQFPNYSSELNVNALELDDSALYLCASSPTIGELFFGEGSRLTVL.

This clone has a single count. The chain uses TRBV6-5 and TRBJ2-3; 9 nucleotides agree with TRBD1. Germline CDR1 is MNHEY and CDR2 is SVGAGI. This CDR3 contains 14 residues. The trim removed 4 bases at V and 6 bases at J, leaving 5 bases unmatched. The CDR3 region has the DNA TGTGCCAGCAGTTGGGACAGGGAGGCGGATACGCAGTATTTT. Its protein product is CASSWDREADTQYF.

The chain couples TRBV7-6 to TRBJ2-3; 9 bases are a match to TRBD2. The CDR3 has 17 residues. The V and J ends lost 3 bases and 4 bases, in that order; junction bases with no gene match: 11. The germline V gene has CDR1 SGHVS and CDR2 FNYEAQ. The CDR3 protein is CASSFLAGGPAADTQYF. In DNA, the CDR3 is TGTGCCAGCAGCTTTCTCGCGGGGGGGCCCGCCGCAGATACGCAGTATTTT. The full variable domain, with the rest looked up from reference TRBV7-6 and TRBJ2-3, is GAGVSQSPRYKVTKRGQDVALRCDPISGHVSLYWYRQALGQGPEFLTYFNYEAQQDKSGLPNDRFSAERPEGSISTLTIQRTEQRDSAMYRCASSFLAGGPAADTQYFGPGTRLTVL.

CDR3 loop: CASSSLGAETQYF. The CDR3 nucleotides read TGTGCCAGCAGTTCCCTGGGGGCAGAGACCCAGTACTTC. The chain has TRBV6-5 and TRBJ2-5, with D tentatively TRBD1 (6 bases). The germline V gene encodes CDR1 MNHEY and CDR2 SVGAGI. Trimming cost V 4 bases and J 4 bases, with 10 bases left between them. The CDR3 is 13 amino acids.

V is TRBV4-1 and J is TRBJ2-7; D not resolved. Trimming left V 1 base short and J 3 bases short, with 7 bases between. The germline gives CDR1 MGHRA, CDR2 YSYEKL. The CDR3 totals 13 residues. CDR3: CASSQVIGYEQYF. The CDR3 DNA reads TGCGCCAGCAGCCAAGTGATCGGCTACGAGCAGTACTTC.

In this sample, this clone turned up once. The chain links TRBV27 to TRBJ1-2, with D possibly TRBD1 on 5 matching bases. Looked up from germline, CDR1 is MNHEY and CDR2 is SMNVEV (reference sequence). V dropped 3 bases and J dropped 3 bases, with 8 bases sitting between them. The length of the CDR3 is 13 residues. The DNA for the CDR3 is TGTGCCAGCAGTTTCCAGGGCTACTATGGCTACACCTTC. This encodes CASSFQGYYGYTF.

The V and J genes are TRBV6-6 and TRBJ1-2; D is uncertain. Germline V gene sequence: CDR1 MNHNY, CDR2 SVGAGI (reference sequence). This CDR3 has 13 amino acids. The V gene lost 6 bases and the J gene lost 2 bases, with 10 bases spanning the gap. CDR3 DNA sequence: TGTGCCAGCAGCCGGAGTTACAACTATGGCTACACCTTC. Translation: CASSRSYNYGYTF.

Notes on this clone: Other DNA sequences in this specimen translate into the identical CDR3. The chain couples TRBV12-3 or TRBV12-4 to TRBJ2-3; D gene unclear. The CDR3 covers 12 residues. V was trimmed by 4 bases and J by 2 bases, leaving 4 bases between them. This chain's CDR3 is CASSSLTDTQYF. CDR3 coding DNA: TGTGCCAGCAGTTCCCTCACAGATACGCAGTATTTT.

The rearrangement uses TRBV3-1 (or the pseudogene TRBV3-2) and TRBJ2-3, with 8 positions matching TRBD2. Germline V gene lookup returns CDR1 LGHDT and CDR2 YNNKEL (reference sequence). V trimming: 3 bases; J trimming: 2 bases; junction bases outside the gene matches: 7. CDR3 length equals 16 residues. This CDR3 reads CASSQGWTSFTDTQYF. In DNA, the CDR3 is TGTGCCAGCAGCCAGGGCTGGACTAGCTTCACAGATACGCAGTATTTT.

The chain employs TRBV2 and TRBJ2-3, with D unresolved. The CDR3 runs 17 residues. Germline V gene data show CDR1 as SNHLY and CDR2 as FYNNEI. V lost 2 bases and J lost 2, with 17 bases in between. The CDR3 coding sequence is TGTGCCAGCAGTGAAAAAAGGCTTGCCGACAACACAGATACGCAGTATTTT. This sequence encodes CASSEKRLADNTDTQYF.

The chain combines TRBV19 with TRBJ1-2, with 7 bases fitting TRBD1. J gave up 1 base and V 4 bases, and 12 bases lay outside the gene matches. Germline CDR1 LNHDA, CDR2 SQIVND (reference sequence). The CDR3 sequence is 17 residues long. The chain's CDR3 is CASSNEARTGFNYGYTF. In nucleotides, the CDR3 is TGTGCCAGTAGTAATGAAGCCAGGACAGGTTTTAACTATGGCTACACCTTC.

The V and J genes are TRBV18 and TRBJ1-2, with no clear D. Trimming cost V 2 bases and J 4 bases, with 14 bases left between them. Germline V gene lookup returns CDR1 KGHSH and CDR2 LQKENI. The CDR3 covers 15 residues. Here the CDR3 DNA reads TGTGCCAGCTCACCAGCCCAGACACTTACCTATGGCTACACCTTC. Its protein product is CASSPAQTLTYGYTF.

The rearrangement joins TRBV25-1 to TRBJ1-2; weak D call: TRBD1 (6 bases). This CDR3 comprises 14 residues. Deletions cut 5 bases from V and 4 bases from J, with 14 bases between. Germline-derived CDR1 and CDR2 are MGHDK and SYGVNS. CDR3 in DNA: TGTGCCAGCAGTAAGCGGGACACATTCTATGGCTACACCTTC. This gives the protein CASSKRDTFYGYTF.

On this clone itself: The same CDR3 can be traced to other DNA sequences in this sample. The genes are TRBV14 and TRBJ2-7; D unresolved. CDR3 length equals 13 residues. V was cut by 1 base and J by 4 bases, with 8 bases left in between. The germline gives CDR1 SGHDN, CDR2 FVKESK. CDR3 in amino acids: CASSQVGGYEQYF. The CDR3 DNA follows: TGTGCCAGCAGCCAAGTAGGCGGATACGAGCAGTACTTC.

J is TRBJ2-1 and V is TRBV5-1; possibly TRBD2 for D (6 bases). The V gene lost 0 bases and the J gene lost 2 bases, with 15 bases spanning the gap. This CDR3 contains 17 residues. Germline V gives CDR1 SGHRS, CDR2 YFSETQ. In nucleotides, the CDR3 is TGCGCCAGCAGCTTGGATGGTCGACTAGGCACCTACAATGAGCAGTTCTTC. Residues: CASSLDGRLGTYNEQFF.

The chain has TRBV13 and TRBJ2-2; the D gene is possibly TRBD2 (6 bases). Germline V gene data show CDR1 as PRHDT and CDR2 as FYEKMQ (reference sequence). The CDR3 is made up of 16 amino acids. V was pared by 5 bases and J by 1 base, with 14 bases between. This chain's CDR3 is CASSPSSDVNTGELFF. The CDR3 region has the DNA TGTGCCAGCAGCCCTTCTAGCGACGTGAACACCGGGGAGCTGTTTTTT.

This clone was picked up one time. V and J are TRBV4-2 and TRBJ2-7, with a tentative D call TRBD2 (6 bases). V lost 1 base and J lost 2, with 18 bases in between. Germline V lookup: CDR1 LGHNA, CDR2 YNFKEQ. The CDR3 extends over 17 amino acids. The CDR3 sequence is CASSQGYANPGAYEQYF. For the CDR3, the DNA is TGTGCCAGCAGCCAAGGGTACGCCAACCCGGGAGCCTACGAGCAGTACTTC.

This rearrangement joins TRBV7-9 to TRBJ1-1, with D unclear. CDR3 length equals 14 residues. CDR1 is SEHNR, CDR2 FQNEAQ, per germline (reference sequence). V lost 2 bases and J lost 0, with 7 bases in between. Here the CDR3 DNA reads TGTGCCAGCAGCTTAAAACAGATGAACACTGAAGCTTTCTTT. Protein sequence: CASSLKQMNTEAFF.

This clone was counted only a few times. This rearrangement joins TRBV5-4 to TRBJ1-3; D perhaps matches TRBD1 (5 bases). CDR3 size: 13 residues. The germline V gene encodes CDR1 SGHNT and CDR2 YYREEE (reference sequence). V lost 4 bases to trimming and J lost 2 bases, with 7 bases between them. CDR3 in DNA: TGTGCCAGCAGCAGGGGTACTGGAAACACCATATATTTT. Translation gives CASSRGTGNTIYF.

V usage is TRBV9 and J usage is TRBJ2-1; D is unclear. The CDR3 spans 15 residues. V lost 1 base and J 0 bases, leaving 8 bases between the germline ends. CDR1 SGDLS and CDR2 YYNGEE come from the germline V gene. For the CDR3, the DNA is TGTGCCAGCAGCGTAAGAGGAGTCTCCTACAATGAGCAGTTCTTC. It translates to CASSVRGVSYNEQFF.

The chain couples TRBV5-6 to TRBJ2-2, with 7 bases aligning to TRBD1. This CDR3 is 14 amino acids long. V lost 2 bases to trimming and J lost 5 bases; unmatched junction nucleotides: 3. Germline V CDR1 and CDR2: SGHDT, YYEEEE. CDR3 DNA: TGTGCCAGCAGCTTCGTGACAGGGACCGGGGAGCTGTTTTTT. Its translation: CASSFVTGTGELFF.

This sequence joins TRBV29-1 and TRBJ2-1, with unresolved D. The V end lost 6 bases, the J end lost 4 bases, and 22 bases lay between the germline ends. This CDR3 is 16 amino acids long. Germline CDR1 reads SQVTM; CDR2 reads ANQGSEA. The CDR3 sequence: CSVSGPDTSPYNEQFF. Written as DNA, the CDR3 is TGCAGCGTCTCTGGCCCCGACACTTCGCCATACAATGAGCAGTTCTTC.

This sequence joins TRBV4-1 and TRBJ1-1; no firm D call. CDR1 and CDR2 (germline): MGHRA, YSYEKL. This CDR3 spans 19 amino acids. Trimming shortened V by 2 bases and J by 1 base, and 23 bases separated the two germline ends. The CDR3 region is CASSQPPLGVGRRNTEAFF. As DNA, the CDR3 is TGCGCCAGCAGCCAACCTCCCCTCGGGGTGGGTCGCCGGAACACTGAAGCTTTCTTT.

Only one count was recorded for this clone. V usage is TRBV5-4 and J usage is TRBJ1-1; no definite D call. This CDR3 region has 12 residues. Germline assignment: CDR1 SGHNT and CDR2 YYREEE (reference sequence). With 5 bases removed from V and 6 bases from J, the gap between germline ends came to 11 bases. The CDR3 nucleotides read TGTGCCAGCAGGAATAATGTAGCTGAAGCTTTCTTT. Translation: CASRNNVAEAFF.

The chain's CDR3 is CASSLSGDQPQHF. The CDR3 coding sequence is TGTGCCAGCAGCTTATCAGGGGATCAGCCCCAGCATTTT. The V call is TRBV7-8, the J call TRBJ1-5; possibly TRBD1 for D (6 bases). Trimming removed 2 bases from V and 5 bases from J, with 7 bases in between. In germline, CDR1 is SGHVS, CDR2 FQNEAQ. This CDR3 has 13 residues.

This clone appeared a few times. The V and J genes are TRBV5-1 and TRBJ2-5; D is uncertain. The germline CDR1 and CDR2 sequences are SGHRS and YFSETQ. V lost 0 bases, J lost 2 bases, and 5 bases lay in between. CDR3 length: 13 residues. CDR3: CASSLVAQETQYF. The CDR3 DNA reads TGCGCCAGCAGCTTGGTGGCACAAGAGACCCAGTACTTC.